This TCR beta chain was captured by sequencing in a study of blood T cell repertoires in COVID-19. Overall study context: There were acute and convalescent COVID-19 samples, and they came from the United States, Italy and Spain.

Authors' analysis steps: Counts of nucleated cells, estimated from reference gene primer amplification, were obtained. Profiling relied on immunoSEQ multiplex PCR, and the TCRdb table lists in-frame clones only, not all of them. V and J calls and clone size come straight from that table; D and trimming were deduced from the DNA. The data contain 150,000 to 200,000 clones, about 88% of them singletons. This CDR3 is built from 14 residues. In germline, CDR1 is SGHTA, CDR2 FQGNSA. Trimming cost V 1 base and J 0 bases, with 6 bases left between them. The rearrangement links TRBV7-2 to TRBJ1-1; a weak D match, TRBD1 (5 bases). This TCR was recovered from a man aged 18-30 years with acute or convalescent COVID-19. Sequenced sample: peripheral blood. The CDR3 DNA reads as TGTGCCAGCAGCTTAGACAGGATGAACACTGAAGCTTTCTTT. The encoded protein is CASSLDRMNTEAFF.